These 24 T cell receptor beta chains share one sample of origin, sequenced in a study of spatial heterogeneity in lung cancer. Described time point: blood at routine non-recurrence follow-up after resection. TCRdb redid the calling of the 5' RACE reads with MiXCR, one entry per CDR3 protein. The sample lists approximately 110,000 distinct CDR3 sequences, 11% occurring once. Specimen: PBMCs, collected at follow-up. The receptors stem from a female donor with early-stage non-small cell lung cancer.

Only a few counts were recorded for this clonotype. V is TRBV6-4 and J is TRBJ2-7; the match to TRBD1 covers 7 bases. The CDR3 is 14 amino acids. From germline, CDR1 is MRHNA and CDR2 SNTAGT. Unmatched junction bases numbered 12, after V lost 6 bases and J lost 7 bases. CDR3 region: CASSQIGTEEEQYV. The CDR3 DNA reads as TGTGCCAGCAGCCAGATCGGGACAGAGGAAGAGCAGTACGTC.

This clonotype occurred many times. The gene calls are TRBV29-1 and TRBJ1-1, with D unresolved. The V and J ends lost 8 bases and 11 bases respectively, with 24 bases between them. Germline V gene data show CDR1 as SQVTM and CDR2 as ANQGSEA. The CDR3 has 13 amino acids. In DNA, the CDR3 is TGCAGCTTACACCGGGCCCAGAGGGAATGGGCTTTCTTT. It is translated as CSLHRAQREWAFF.

Regarding this clonotype: A much larger clone lies a single base off, so this may be a read error. This chain joins TRBV10-3 and TRBJ2-7, with TRBD2 as a possible D gene (6 bases). The CDR3 consists of 14 residues. Germline CDR1 reads ENHRY; CDR2 reads SYGVKD. V gave up 4 bases and J gave up 7 bases, with 17 bases separating them. Here the CDR3 DNA reads TGTGCCATCAGTGCTAGACTAGAGGAAAGGGAGCAGTACGTC. Translation gives CAISARLEEREQYV.

This clonotype was counted only a few times. CDR3 DNA sequence: TGTGCCAGCTCACCACGGGCTAGCCCTGATACGCAGTATTTT. Translated, it gives CASSPRASPDTQYF. This sequence joins TRBV18 and TRBJ2-3, with D maybe TRBD2 (5 bases). This CDR3 region has 14 residues. From germline, CDR1 is KGHSH and CDR2 LQKENI. Trimming removed 1 base from V and 6 bases from J, with 11 bases in between.

The table lists this clonotype with a few counts. The chain carries TRBV29-1 and TRBJ1-3, with no clear D. V gave up 2 bases and J gave up 4 bases, with 12 bases separating them. Germline V gives CDR1 SQVTM, CDR2 ANQGSEA. The CDR3 is 14 amino acids. The CDR3 nucleotides are TGCAGCGTTGAATCGGGTTTAGGCGGAAACACCATATATTTT. Amino acid sequence: CSVESGLGGNTIYF.

This clonotype came up a few times. The chain combines TRBV10-3 with TRBJ2-7; 7 nucleotides match TRBD1. The V gene end was trimmed by 4 bases and the J gene end by 7 bases; junction bases not matched to a gene: 7. Germline V gene lookup returns CDR1 ENHRY and CDR2 SYGVKD. The CDR3 covers 13 residues. CDR3 residues: CAISVQGVSEQYF. The CDR3 bases are TGTGCCATCAGTGTTCAGGGGGTCTCTGAGCAGTACTTC.

This clonotype was detected only a few times. The chain couples TRBV25-1 to TRBJ1-4; no reliable D call. The CDR3 is 11 amino acids. The V end was cut by 4 bases, the J end by 6 bases, with 3 bases between. The germline CDR1 and CDR2 sequences are MGHDK and SYGVNS. The CDR3 here is CASSVYEKLFF. CDR3 sequence (DNA): TGTGCCAGCAGTGTTTATGAAAAACTGTTTTTT.

This clonotype was observed a few times. V usage is TRBV7-8 and J usage is TRBJ2-7; 9 bases line up with TRBD1. Germline V lookup: CDR1 SGHVS, CDR2 FQNEAQ. With 1 base clipped from V and 6 bases from J, the junction kept 7 bases outside the gene matches. The CDR3 is 15 amino acids. In DNA form, the CDR3 reads TGTGCCAGCAGCTTAGTACAGGGGGCTGTGGGCGAGCAGTACTTC. This codes for CASSLVQGAVGEQYF.

This clonotype was counted only a few times. The rearrangement links TRBV18 to TRBJ1-2; no clear D gene. V was cut by 3 bases and J by 7 bases, with 18 bases left in between. From germline, CDR1 is KGHSH and CDR2 LQKENI. CDR3 length: 15 residues. CDR3 amino acids: CASSPGPLAQIGYTF. In DNA form, the CDR3 reads TGTGCCAGCTCACCCGGTCCACTGGCCCAGATTGGCTACACCTTC.

The V call is TRBV3-1, the J call TRBJ2-7; D possibly matches TRBD1 or TRBD2 (6 bases each). Germline V gene sequence: CDR1 LGHDT, CDR2 YNNKEL (reference sequence). V lost 2 bases and J 6 bases, leaving 17 bases between the germline ends. The CDR3 runs 15 residues. CDR3 nucleotides: TGTGCCAGCAGCCAACCCTCCAGGGGACTTAGCGAGCAGTACTTC. It translates to CASSQPSRGLSEQYF.

This chain connects TRBV7-6 to TRBJ2-3; TRBD2 matches at 8 bases. V lost 5 bases and J lost 2; bases outside the gene matches: 9. Germline V gene lookup returns CDR1 SGHVS and CDR2 FNYEAQ. The CDR3 sequence is 16 residues long. The DNA for the CDR3 is TGTGCCAGCAGCCCAAGCGGGAGTCTCCCCACAGATACGCAGTATTTT. This encodes CASSPSGSLPTDTQYF.

This clonotype was counted only a few times. The rearrangement joins TRBV5-1 to TRBJ2-1, with 7 bases lining up with TRBD2. V was clipped by 1 base and J by 0 bases; unmatched bases: 10. Looked up from germline, CDR1 is SGHRS and CDR2 is YFSETQ. The CDR3 length is 18 residues. In nucleotides, the CDR3 is TGCGCCAGCAGCTTGCGGGGCCCTAGCGGAGCCTCCTACAATGAGCAGTTCTTC. Its translation: CASSLRGPSGASYNEQFF.

Many counts were recorded for this clonotype. This chain uses TRBV5-4 with TRBJ2-5; TRBD1 matches 8 bases. Germline-derived CDR1 and CDR2 are SGHNT and YYREEE (reference sequence). The CDR3 is 16 residues long. J was trimmed by 2 bases and V by 5 bases; bases with no gene match: 11. The CDR3 sequence: CASRRRQGMGQETQYF. CDR3 bases: TGTGCCAGCAGAAGACGACAGGGGATGGGACAAGAGACCCAGTACTTC.

This clonotype has a handful of counts. The chain recombines TRBV20-1 with TRBJ2-3, with D possibly being TRBD1 (6 bases). The V and J ends lost 3 bases and 1 base respectively, with 11 bases between them. This CDR3 has 14 amino acids. The germline V gene encodes CDR1 DFQATT and CDR2 SNEGSKA (reference sequence). The CDR3 region is CSARGARGTDTQYF. The CDR3 nucleotides are TGCAGTGCTAGGGGGGCGCGGGGCACAGATACGCAGTATTTT.

V gene TRBV5-1 combines with J gene TRBJ2-1; 8 nucleotides line up with TRBD1. The V gene's germline CDR1 is SGHRS and CDR2 YFSETQ. Trimming cost V 3 bases and J 10 bases; bases outside gene matches: 6. This CDR3 spans 13 amino acids. The CDR3 DNA sequence: TGCGCCAGCAGCTCCCTTGGACAGGGAGAGCAGTTCTTC. Encoded protein: CASSSLGQGEQFF.

This clonotype was counted many times. This chain connects TRBV4-2 to TRBJ1-1; D gene unclear. V lost 0 bases to trimming and J lost 0 bases, with 5 bases between them. Germline V gene data show CDR1 as LGHNA and CDR2 as YNFKEQ. The CDR3 covers 14 residues. The CDR3 sequence: CASSQEEVNTEAFF. The CDR3 bases are TGTGCCAGCAGCCAAGAGGAGGTGAACACTGAAGCTTTCTTT.

This clonotype was counted only a few times. This chain uses TRBV20-1 with TRBJ1-5; D perhaps matches TRBD1 (6 bases). The CDR3 is made up of 14 amino acids. Per germline, CDR1 DFQATT and CDR2 SNEGSKA (reference sequence). V was trimmed by 1 base and J by 6 bases, leaving 13 bases between them. For the CDR3, the DNA is TGCAGTGCTAGAGGGGGGCAGGGCAGTCAGCCCCAGCATTTT. It encodes CSARGGQGSQPQHF.

This clonotype was counted ten times or more. The chain combines TRBV11-2 with TRBJ1-5, with D uncertain. Germline V CDR1 and CDR2: SGHAT, FQNNGV. The CDR3 sequence is 15 residues long. V was cut by 5 bases and J by 1 base, with 12 bases left in between. The CDR3: CASSQSGGSNQPQHF. DNA of the CDR3: TGTGCCAGCAGCCAGTCAGGAGGGAGCAATCAGCCCCAGCATTTT. The variable domain in full, with the rest retrieved from reference TRBV11-2 and TRBJ1-5, is EAGVAQSPRYKIIEKRQSVAFWCNPISGHATLYWYQQILGQGPKLLIQFQNNGVVDDSQLPKDRFSAERLKGVDSTLKIQPAKLEDSAVYLCASSQSGGSNQPQHFGDGTRLSIL.

This clonotype appeared a few times. The chain has TRBV7-9 and TRBJ1-2, with 9 bases fitting TRBD1. Unmatched junction bases numbered 4, after V lost 5 bases and J lost 6 bases. Germline CDR1 is SEHNR and CDR2 is FQNEAQ (reference sequence). This CDR3 is 13 amino acids long. DNA of the CDR3: TGTGCCAGCAGCCAGGGACAGGGTGATGGCTACACCTTC. The encoded protein is CASSQGQGDGYTF.

This clonotype showed up just a few times. The chain combines TRBV20-1 with TRBJ2-7, with 8 bases matching TRBD2. Germline CDR1 and CDR2: DFQATT and SNEGSKA (reference sequence). This CDR3 contains 15 residues. Trimming at V came to 3 bases and at J to 6 bases, leaving 13 bases not matched to a gene. CDR3 nucleotide sequence: TGCAGTGCTAGTCCTGTGCTGTTAGCGGGAAGCGAGCAGTACTTC. Its translation is CSASPVLLAGSEQYF.

This clonotype was seen at least ten times. V usage is TRBV7-2 and J usage is TRBJ2-3; D gene ambiguous. From germline, CDR1 is SGHTA and CDR2 FQGNSA. Trimming took off 5 bases at V and 2 bases at J, with 8 bases between the two ends. The CDR3 spans 13 residues. CDR3 nucleotide sequence: TGTGCCAGCAGCGTAGTATACACAGATACGCAGTATTTT. Protein product: CASSVVYTDTQYF.

This clonotype was detected many times. The chain employs TRBV9 and TRBJ2-1; D is uncertain. The CDR3 consists of 15 residues. Trimming took off 2 bases at V and 0 bases at J, with 9 bases between the two ends. CDR1 is SGDLS, CDR2 YYNGEE, per germline. CDR3 nucleotide sequence: TGTGCCAGCAGCGTTAGCAGGAGCTCCTACAATGAGCAGTTCTTC. It specifies CASSVSRSSYNEQFF.

In its sample, this clonotype was seen many times. The rearrangement uses TRBV7-8 and TRBJ2-7; perhaps D is TRBD1 or TRBD2 (5 bases each). The germline gives CDR1 SGHVS, CDR2 FQNEAQ. The CDR3 spans 15 residues. Trimming pared 1 base from V and 3 bases from J, leaving 13 bases between. The CDR3 region has the DNA TGTGCCAGCAGCTTAGGAGGGGCCGTCCGCTACGAGCAGTACGTC. Amino acids: CASSLGGAVRYEQYV.

Many counts were recorded for this clonotype. The chain is built from TRBV6-2 or TRBV6-3 and TRBJ2-7; D is perhaps TRBD1 (6 bases). With 3 bases removed from V and 6 bases from J, the gap between germline ends came to 18 bases. CDR3 length: 15 residues. Germline CDR1 is MNHEY and CDR2 is SVGEGT. The CDR3 here is CASSYHGRRGTEQYV. The CDR3 DNA reads TGTGCCAGCAGTTATCATGGGAGAAGGGGGACCGAGCAGTACGTC.